This TCR beta chain appears in the sequencing data of a study of shared clonotypes between healthy human individuals. Study summary: A donor's plate count was three for CD4 naive and three for CD4 memory; CD8 naive had two and CD8 memory one. General study points: With a handful of donors compared, approximately 5.5% of naive CD4 clonotypes were shared. Relative to their counterparts shared across all four donors, non-shared clonotypes exhibited diminished generation probabilities.

As to this clone: Its specificity is not known.

Naive CD8 isolation took CD45RO-negative cells positively selected for CCR7 and excluded terminally differentiated effector memory CD45RA+ cells. Trimming took 6 bases from V and 2 from J, leaving 13 bases between them. Germline lookup yields CDR1 MNHEY and CDR2 SVGAGI. This CDR3 has 15 amino acids. It was 200 to 250 ng DNA, about 30,000 T cell genomes, that sorted-subset replicate PCRs used. Clones were sequenced by immunoSEQ multiplex PCR, and TCRdb holds only the in-frame ones, with some missing. Here the sample spans around 1.9 million clones, about 92% being singletons. Sequenced input: naive CD8+ T cells from PBMCs. The TCR comes from a man between 18 and 35 years old in good health. Some clones in this sample may be carry-over from other donors' samples. The V and J genes are TRBV6-5 and TRBJ1-4; TRBD1 might be the D (5 bases). In DNA form, the CDR3 reads TGTGCCAGCAGCTTATACAGGAACACTAATGAAAAACTGTTTTTT. Amino acid sequence: CASSLYRNTNEKLFF.